This T cell receptor beta chain stems from a study of T cell responses to AZD1222 COVID-19 vaccine. Generated by immunoSEQ multiplex PCR, the TCRdb table keeps only in-frame clones and is missing some. The table records 89,000 or so clones, 80% to 90% of them present only once. About this clone itself: Antigen unknown.

Study-level findings and limits: Seropositive status at baseline applied to only a handful of AZD1222 recipients.

The CDR3 is 16 amino acids. Germline CDR1 SGHAT, CDR2 FQNNGV. V was cut by 5 bases and J by 5 bases, with 21 bases left in between. The clonotype comes from an adult in good health. V is TRBV11-2 and J is TRBJ1-1, with D perhaps matching TRBD1 (5 bases). The input for sequencing was peripheral blood, taken on day 0 of AZD1222 vaccination. In nucleotides, the CDR3 is TGTGCCAGCAGCCTACAGAAAGGGGAGGGGCGGACTGAAGCTTTCTTT. Translation: CASSLQKGEGRTEAFF.